This T cell receptor (beta chain) was recovered during a study of control samples from healthy donors and cancer patients. Some clones are missing from TCRdb's copy, which holds only in-frame ones; the method was immunoSEQ multiplex PCR. Of around 96,000 clones in the sample, approximately 93% were seen once. Germline V gives CDR1 MNHEY, CDR2 SVGAGI. The CDR3 is made up of 14 amino acids. The V and J ends lost 6 bases and 11 bases respectively, with 20 bases between them. The chain uses TRBV6-5 and TRBJ1-3; D possibly corresponds to TRBD1 (6 bases). The sequence was obtained from a man aged 18 to 30 in good health. Sequencing input: blood. CDR3 loop: CASSIDRSGFAIYF. For the CDR3, the DNA is TGTGCCAGCAGCATCGACAGGTCCGGTTTCGCCATATATTTT.